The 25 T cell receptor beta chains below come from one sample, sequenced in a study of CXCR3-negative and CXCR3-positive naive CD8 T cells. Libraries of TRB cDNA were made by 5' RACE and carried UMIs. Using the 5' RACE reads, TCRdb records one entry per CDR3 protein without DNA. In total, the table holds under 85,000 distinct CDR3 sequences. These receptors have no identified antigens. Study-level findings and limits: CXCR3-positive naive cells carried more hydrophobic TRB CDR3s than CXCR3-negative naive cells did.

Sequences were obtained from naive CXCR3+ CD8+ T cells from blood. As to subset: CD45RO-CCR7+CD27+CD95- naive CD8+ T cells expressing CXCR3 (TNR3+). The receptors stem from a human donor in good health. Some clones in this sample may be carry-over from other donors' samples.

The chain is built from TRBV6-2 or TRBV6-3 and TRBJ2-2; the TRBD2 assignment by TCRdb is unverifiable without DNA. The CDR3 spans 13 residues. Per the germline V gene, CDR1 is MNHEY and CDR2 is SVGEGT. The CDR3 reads CASTSAGTGELFF.

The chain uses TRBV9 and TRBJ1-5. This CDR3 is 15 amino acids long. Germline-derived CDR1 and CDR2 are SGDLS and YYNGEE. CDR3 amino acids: CASSVEGRLNQPQHF.

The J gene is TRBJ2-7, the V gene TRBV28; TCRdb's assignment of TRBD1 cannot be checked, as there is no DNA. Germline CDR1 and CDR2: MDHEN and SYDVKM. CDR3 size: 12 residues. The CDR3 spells CASSYTLKEQYF.

CDR3 in amino acids: CASSRPGTGHSGELFF. The chain couples TRBV5-1 to TRBJ2-2; TCRdb gives TRBD1 as the D gene, but with no DNA this cannot be confirmed. Germline CDR1 reads SGHRS; CDR2 reads YFSETQ. This CDR3 is 16 amino acids long.

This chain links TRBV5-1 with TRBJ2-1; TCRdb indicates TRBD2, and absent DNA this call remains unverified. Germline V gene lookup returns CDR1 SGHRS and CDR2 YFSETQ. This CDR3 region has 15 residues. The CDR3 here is CASSLVGAGNHEQFF.

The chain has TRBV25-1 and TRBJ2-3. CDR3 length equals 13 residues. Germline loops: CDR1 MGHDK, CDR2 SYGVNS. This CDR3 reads CASSEFLADTQYF.

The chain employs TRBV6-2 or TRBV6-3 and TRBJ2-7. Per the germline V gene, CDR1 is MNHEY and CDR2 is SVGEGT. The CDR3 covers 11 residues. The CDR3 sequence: CASSYAIEQYF.

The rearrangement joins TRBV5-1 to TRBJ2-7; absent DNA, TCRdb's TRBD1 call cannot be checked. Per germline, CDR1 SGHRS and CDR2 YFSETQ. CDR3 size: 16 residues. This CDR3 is CASSLRGTGSSYEQYF.

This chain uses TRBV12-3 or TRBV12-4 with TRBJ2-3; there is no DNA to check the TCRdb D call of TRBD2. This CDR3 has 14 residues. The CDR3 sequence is CASSPSSETDTQYF.

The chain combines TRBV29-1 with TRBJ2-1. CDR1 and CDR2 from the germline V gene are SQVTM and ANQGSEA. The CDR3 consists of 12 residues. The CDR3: CSVESYRDEQFF.

The CDR3 region is CATSRDRASSYEQYF. The chain uses TRBV15 and TRBJ2-7. The CDR3 is made up of 15 amino acids. Germline V CDR1 and CDR2: LNHNV, YYDKDF (reference sequence).

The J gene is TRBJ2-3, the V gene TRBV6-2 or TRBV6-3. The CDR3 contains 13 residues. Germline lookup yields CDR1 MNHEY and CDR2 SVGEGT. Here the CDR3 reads CASSYSHTDTQYF.

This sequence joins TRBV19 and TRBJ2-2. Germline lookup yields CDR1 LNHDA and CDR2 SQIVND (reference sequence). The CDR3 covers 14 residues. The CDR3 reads CASSIGRNTGELFF.

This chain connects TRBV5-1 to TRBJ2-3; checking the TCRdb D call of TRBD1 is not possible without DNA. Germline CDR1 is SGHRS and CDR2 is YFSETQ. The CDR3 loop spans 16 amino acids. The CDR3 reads CASSFPGRGSTDTQYF.

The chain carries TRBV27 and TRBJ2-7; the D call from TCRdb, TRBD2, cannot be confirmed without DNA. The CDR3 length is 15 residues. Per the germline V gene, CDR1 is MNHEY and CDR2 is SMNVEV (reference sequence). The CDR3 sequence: CASSTPIAGGYEQYF.

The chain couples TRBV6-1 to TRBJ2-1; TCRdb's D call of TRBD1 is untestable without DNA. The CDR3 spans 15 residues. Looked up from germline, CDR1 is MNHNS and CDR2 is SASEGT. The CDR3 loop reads CASNRRQDDYNEQFF.

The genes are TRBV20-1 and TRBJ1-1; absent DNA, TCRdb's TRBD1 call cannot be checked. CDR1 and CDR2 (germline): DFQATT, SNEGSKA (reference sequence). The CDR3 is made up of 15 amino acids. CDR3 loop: CSARVDYRMNTEAFF.

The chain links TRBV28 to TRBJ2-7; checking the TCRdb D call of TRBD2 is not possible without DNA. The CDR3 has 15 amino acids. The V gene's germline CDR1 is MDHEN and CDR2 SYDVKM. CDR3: CASTLGLAGTYEQYF.

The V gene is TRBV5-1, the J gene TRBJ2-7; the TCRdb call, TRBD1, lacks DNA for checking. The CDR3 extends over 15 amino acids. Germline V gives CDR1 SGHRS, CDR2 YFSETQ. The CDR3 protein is CASSPRWDTTHEQYF.

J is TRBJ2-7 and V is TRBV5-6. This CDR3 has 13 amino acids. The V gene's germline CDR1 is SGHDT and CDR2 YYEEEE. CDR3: CASTSGLTYEQYF.

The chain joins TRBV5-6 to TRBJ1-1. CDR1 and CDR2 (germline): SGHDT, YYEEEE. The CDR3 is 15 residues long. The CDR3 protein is CASSFGEGGSTEAFF.

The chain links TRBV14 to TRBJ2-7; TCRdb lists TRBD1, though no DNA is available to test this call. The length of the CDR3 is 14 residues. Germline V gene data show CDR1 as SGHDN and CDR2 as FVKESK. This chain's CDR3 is CASSQEERGNEQYF.

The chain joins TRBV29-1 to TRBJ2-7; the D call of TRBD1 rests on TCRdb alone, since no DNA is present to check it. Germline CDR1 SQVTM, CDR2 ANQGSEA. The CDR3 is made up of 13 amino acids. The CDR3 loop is CSVEGPQLYEQYF.

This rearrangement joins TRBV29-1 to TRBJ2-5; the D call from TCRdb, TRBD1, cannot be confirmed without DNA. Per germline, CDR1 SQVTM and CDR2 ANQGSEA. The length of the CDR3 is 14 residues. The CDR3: CSAGGEGYQETQYF.

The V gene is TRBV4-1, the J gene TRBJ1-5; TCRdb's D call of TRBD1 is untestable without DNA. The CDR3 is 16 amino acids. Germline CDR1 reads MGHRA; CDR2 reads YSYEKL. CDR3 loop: CASSQDVAGGWSPQHF.